Here is one T cell receptor beta chain with its context. Antigen unknown. The CDR3 consists of 16 residues. J was trimmed by 4 bases and V by 5 bases; bases with no gene match: 7. In germline, CDR1 is SGHTA, CDR2 FQGNSA. Clones were sequenced by immunoSEQ multiplex PCR, and TCRdb holds only the in-frame ones, with some missing. The table includes fewer than 70,000 clones, about 94% detected once. This sample was taken from a study of T cell clonotyping in hematopoietic cell transplantation. General study results and limits: At the given depth, recipient repertoires were over 95% de novo clonotypes. No sorting was done, leaving CD4 and CD8 contributions mixed. After transplant, recipient diversity fell while pathologically expanded clonotypes grew through day 180. Graft donor and pretransplant recipient Inverse Simpson Index values predicted broader posttransplant TCR diversity.

The source of this sequence is a man aged 50-60 years in good health. Some clones in this sample may be carry-over from other donors' samples. Sequencing was done on a sample of peripheral blood mononuclear cells. V is TRBV7-2 and J is TRBJ2-2; 10 bases match TRBD1. CDR3 nucleotides: TGTGCCAGCAGCCACGACAGGGGGCTGATCACCGGGGAGCTGTTTTTT. This codes for CASSHDRGLITGELFF.